What follows are 12 T cell receptor beta chains derived from one specimen sequenced in a study of blood T cell repertoires in COVID-19 (dated by TCRdb to the early 2020s). Receptor amplification or capture employed the immunoSEQ multiplex PCR assay. As stored in TCRdb, this immuneACCESS dataset retains in-frame rearrangements with V and J assigned. A fraction of the clones does not appear; measured against another copy, unresolved V genes explain less than half of the discrepancy, and the remainder lacks a known reason. The sample table lists about 72,000 clones, roughly 87% of them with a count of one. The top ten hold about 19% of the sample. Sequenced input: peripheral blood. These TCRs come from a human donor in a cohort sampled during active COVID-19.

V is TRBV6-4 and J is TRBJ1-2, with 9 bases fitting TRBD1. The germline V gene encodes CDR1 MRHNA and CDR2 SNTAGT. The CDR3 totals 16 residues. Trimming at V came to 6 bases and at J to 7 bases, leaving 15 bases not matched to a gene. The CDR3 loop reads CASSPVPGQGSGGYTF. The CDR3 coding sequence is TGTGCCAGCAGCCCTGTCCCGGGACAGGGATCGGGTGGCTACACCTTC.

This clone has just one count. The chain uses TRBV6-5 and TRBJ2-1; 7 bases fit TRBD1. Germline V gene data show CDR1 as MNHEY and CDR2 as SVGAGI. J gave up 8 bases and V 5 bases, and 3 bases lay outside the gene matches. This CDR3 is built from 12 residues. DNA of the CDR3: TGTGCCAGCAGTCCCGACAGGGATGAGCAGTTCTTC. Translated, it gives CASSPDRDEQFF.

This clone turned up a few times. The chain joins TRBV7-9 to TRBJ2-3, with a tentative D call TRBD1 (6 bases). Germline values: CDR1 SEHNR, CDR2 FQNEAQ (reference sequence). This CDR3 contains 14 residues. V was cut by 5 bases and J by 0 bases, with 9 bases left in between. The CDR3 here is CASSLRGSTDTQYF. The CDR3 nucleotides are TGTGCCAGCAGCCTCAGGGGTAGCACAGATACGCAGTATTTT.

The V and J genes are TRBV3-1 (or the pseudogene TRBV3-2) and TRBJ1-2, with D possibly matching TRBD1 (6 bases). Trimming stripped 5 bases from V and 8 bases from J, with 21 bases between. Germline loops: CDR1 LGHDT, CDR2 YNNKEL (reference sequence). CDR3 size: 15 residues. The CDR3 region is CASSTNPQGQGGYTF. CDR3 in DNA: TGTGCCAGCAGCACCAACCCTCAGGGGCAAGGAGGCTACACCTTC.

The chain couples TRBV6-6 to TRBJ1-5; 8 nucleotides align to TRBD1. Per the germline V gene, CDR1 is MNHNY and CDR2 is SVGAGI (reference sequence). The CDR3 has 15 amino acids. V lost 4 bases and J lost 4; bases outside the gene matches: 6. The chain's CDR3 is CASSSPDRANQPQHF. DNA of the CDR3: TGTGCCAGCAGTTCCCCGGACAGGGCGAATCAGCCCCAGCATTTT.

This chain links TRBV7-2 with TRBJ1-4; D is undetermined. This CDR3 is built from 12 residues. V was shortened by 5 bases and J by 5 bases, with 6 bases between the two germline ends. Germline V gene lookup returns CDR1 SGHTA and CDR2 FQGNSA. The CDR3 region is CASSQANEKLFF. The CDR3 DNA sequence: TGTGCCAGCAGCCAGGCGAATGAAAAACTGTTTTTT.

This clone has just a few counts. The chain has TRBV18 and TRBJ1-2, with TRBD1 as a possible D gene (6 bases). V was pared by 3 bases and J by 1 base, with 6 bases between. The CDR3 has 13 amino acids. Germline loops: CDR1 KGHSH, CDR2 LQKENI. CDR3 nucleotides: TGTGCCAGCTCACCGGACAGTAACTATGGCTACACCTTC. It specifies CASSPDSNYGYTF.

The chain couples TRBV19 to TRBJ1-5, with a possible D match to TRBD1 (5 bases). The V gene's germline CDR1 is LNHDA and CDR2 SQIVND (reference sequence). The CDR3 has 14 residues. The V end lost 5 bases, the J end lost 2 bases, and 10 bases lay between the germline ends. The CDR3 sequence is CASSPLTGNQPQHF. In nucleotides, the CDR3 is TGTGCCAGTAGTCCACTGACAGGCAATCAGCCCCAGCATTTT.

CDR3 nucleotide sequence: TGTGCCAGCAGCGTAGACCTTTACGGAGAGAGGAATGCTTTCTTT. This gives the protein CASSVDLYGERNAFF. V and J are TRBV9 and TRBJ1-1; no firm D call. CDR3 length: 15 residues. Germline values: CDR1 SGDLS, CDR2 YYNGEE. V lost 0 bases, J lost 11 bases, and 20 bases lay in between.

V gene TRBV3-1 (or the pseudogene TRBV3-2) combines with J gene TRBJ1-1; D might be TRBD1 (5 bases). The CDR3 is made up of 14 amino acids. Trimming took 4 bases from V and 6 from J, leaving 15 bases between them. Germline V CDR1 and CDR2: LGHDT, YNNKEL (reference sequence). The CDR3 nucleotides are TGTGCCAGCAGCCCGCGGGGGGGGTCCTCTGAAGCTTTCTTT. It specifies CASSPRGGSSEAFF.

V is TRBV6-2 or TRBV6-3 and J is TRBJ2-7, with TRBD1 matching over 10 bases. The J segment lost 4 bases and the V segment lost 2 bases, leaving 5 bases of the junction unmatched. The CDR3 covers 15 residues. The germline V gene has CDR1 MNHEY and CDR2 SVGEGT. This CDR3 is CASSYPGTGVYEQYF. Written as DNA, the CDR3 is TGTGCCAGCAGTTACCCCGGGACAGGGGTTTACGAGCAGTACTTC.

This clone has only a few counts. The chain recombines TRBV2 with TRBJ1-1; D not resolved. The CDR3 consists of 13 residues. V gave up 6 bases and J gave up 3 bases, with 11 bases separating them. In germline, CDR1 is SNHLY, CDR2 FYNNEI. The CDR3 nucleotides are TGTGCCAGCAGGTACGGGTTTGACACTGAAGCTTTCTTT. It encodes CASRYGFDTEAFF.